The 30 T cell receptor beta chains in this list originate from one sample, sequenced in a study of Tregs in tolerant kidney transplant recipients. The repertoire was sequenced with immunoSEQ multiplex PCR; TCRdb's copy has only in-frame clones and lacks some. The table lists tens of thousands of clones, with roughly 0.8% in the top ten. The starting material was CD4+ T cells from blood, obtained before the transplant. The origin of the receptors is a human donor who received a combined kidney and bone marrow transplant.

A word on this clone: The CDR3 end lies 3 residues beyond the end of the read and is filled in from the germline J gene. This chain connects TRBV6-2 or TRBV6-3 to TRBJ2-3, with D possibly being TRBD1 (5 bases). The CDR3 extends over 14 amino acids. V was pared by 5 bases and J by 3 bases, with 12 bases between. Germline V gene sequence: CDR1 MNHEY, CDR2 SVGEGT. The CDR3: CASSPRVETDTQYF. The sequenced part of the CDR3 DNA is TGTGCCAGCAGTCCCAGGGTGGAAACAGATACG.

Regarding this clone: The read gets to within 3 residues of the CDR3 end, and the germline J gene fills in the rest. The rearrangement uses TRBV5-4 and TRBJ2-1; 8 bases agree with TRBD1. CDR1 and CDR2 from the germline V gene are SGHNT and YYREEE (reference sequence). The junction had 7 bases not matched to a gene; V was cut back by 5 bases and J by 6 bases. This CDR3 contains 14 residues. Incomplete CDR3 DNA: TGTGCCAGCAGGCCCCGGACAGGGCCCAATGAG. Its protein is CASRPRTGPNE. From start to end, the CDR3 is CASRPRTGPNEQFF.

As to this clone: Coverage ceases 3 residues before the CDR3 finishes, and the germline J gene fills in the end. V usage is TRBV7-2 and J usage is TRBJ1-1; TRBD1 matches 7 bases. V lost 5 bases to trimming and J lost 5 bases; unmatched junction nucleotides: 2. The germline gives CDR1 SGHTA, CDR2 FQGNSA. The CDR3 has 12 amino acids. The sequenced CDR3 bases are TGTGCCAGCAGCCAGGGGGAGACTGAA. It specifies CASSQGETE. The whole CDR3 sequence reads CASSQGETEAFF.

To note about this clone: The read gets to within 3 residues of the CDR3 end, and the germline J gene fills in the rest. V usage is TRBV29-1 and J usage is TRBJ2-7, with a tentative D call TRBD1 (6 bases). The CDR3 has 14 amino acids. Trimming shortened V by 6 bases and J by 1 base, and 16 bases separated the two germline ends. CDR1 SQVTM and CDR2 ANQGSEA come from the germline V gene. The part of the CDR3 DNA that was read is TGCAGCGTAAAAACTCAGGGGATGTCCTACGAG. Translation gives CSVKTQGMSYE. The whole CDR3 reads CSVKTQGMSYEQYF.

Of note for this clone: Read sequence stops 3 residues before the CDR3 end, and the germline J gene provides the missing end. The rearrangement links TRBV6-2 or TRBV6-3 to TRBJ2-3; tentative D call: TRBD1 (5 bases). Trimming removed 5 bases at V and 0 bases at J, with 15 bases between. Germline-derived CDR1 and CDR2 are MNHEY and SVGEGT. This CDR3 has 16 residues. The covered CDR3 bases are TGTGCCAGCAGTCCCCTGTTAGGGGCTAGCACAGATACG. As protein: CASSPLLGASTDT. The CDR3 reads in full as CASSPLLGASTDTQYF.

CDR3 bases read: TGTGCCAGCTCACCACTGCCAGGGGGGGATACG. Translated, it gives CASSPLPGGDT. The CDR3 in full is CASSPLPGGDTQYF. The gene calls are TRBV18 and TRBJ2-3; D is perhaps TRBD1 (7 bases). The read terminates 3 residues ahead of where the CDR3 ends, so the germline J gene completes it. V lost 1 base, J lost 6 bases, and 11 bases lay in between. The CDR3 is 14 amino acids. Germline values: CDR1 KGHSH, CDR2 LQKENI.

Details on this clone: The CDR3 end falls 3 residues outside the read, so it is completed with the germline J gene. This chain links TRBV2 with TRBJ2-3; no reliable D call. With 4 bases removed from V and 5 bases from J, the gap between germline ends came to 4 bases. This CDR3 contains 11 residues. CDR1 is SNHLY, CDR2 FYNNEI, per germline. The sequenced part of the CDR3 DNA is TGTGCCAGCAGTGGCGGAGATACG. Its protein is CASSGGDT. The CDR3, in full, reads CASSGGDTQYF.

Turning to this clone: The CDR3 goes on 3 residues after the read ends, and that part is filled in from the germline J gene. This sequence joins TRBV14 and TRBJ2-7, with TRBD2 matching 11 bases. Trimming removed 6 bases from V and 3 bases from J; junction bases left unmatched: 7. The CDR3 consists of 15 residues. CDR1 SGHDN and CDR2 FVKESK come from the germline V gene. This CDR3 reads CASRASGGFLYEQYF. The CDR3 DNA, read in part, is TGTGCCAGCAGGGCTAGCGGGGGGTTCCTCTACGAG.

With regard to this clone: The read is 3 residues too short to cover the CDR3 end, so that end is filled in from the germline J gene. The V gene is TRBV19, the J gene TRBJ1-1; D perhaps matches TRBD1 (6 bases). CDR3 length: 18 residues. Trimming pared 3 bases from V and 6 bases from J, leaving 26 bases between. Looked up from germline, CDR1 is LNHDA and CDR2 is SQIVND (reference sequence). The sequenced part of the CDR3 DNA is TGTGCCAGTAGTATCATTATTGTGTTGGGACACCACCTTCCTGAA. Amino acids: CASSIIIVLGHHLPE. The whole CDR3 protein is CASSIIIVLGHHLPEAFF.

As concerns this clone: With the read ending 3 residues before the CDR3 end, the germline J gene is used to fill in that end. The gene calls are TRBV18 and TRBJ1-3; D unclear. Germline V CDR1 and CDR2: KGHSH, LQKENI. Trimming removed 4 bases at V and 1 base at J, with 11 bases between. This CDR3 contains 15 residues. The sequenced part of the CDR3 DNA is TGTGCCAGCTCACGCGTCACAGAATCTGGAAACACC. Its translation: CASSRVTESGNT. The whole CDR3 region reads CASSRVTESGNTIYF.

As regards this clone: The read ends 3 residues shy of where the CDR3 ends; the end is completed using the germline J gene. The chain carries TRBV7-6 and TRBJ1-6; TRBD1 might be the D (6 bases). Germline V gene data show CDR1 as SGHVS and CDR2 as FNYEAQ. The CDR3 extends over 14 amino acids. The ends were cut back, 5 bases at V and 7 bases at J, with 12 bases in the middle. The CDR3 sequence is CASSQDSPNSPLHF. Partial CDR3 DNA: TGTGCCAGCAGCCAGGACAGTCCCAATTCACCC.

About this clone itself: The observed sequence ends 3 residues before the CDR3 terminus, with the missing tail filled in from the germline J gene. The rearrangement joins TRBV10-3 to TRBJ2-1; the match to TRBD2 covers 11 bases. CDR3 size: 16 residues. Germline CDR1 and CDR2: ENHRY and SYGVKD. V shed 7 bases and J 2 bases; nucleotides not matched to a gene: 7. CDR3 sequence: CAITDSGRVTYNEQFF. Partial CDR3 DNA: TGTGCCATCACAGATAGCGGGAGGGTTACCTACAATGAG.

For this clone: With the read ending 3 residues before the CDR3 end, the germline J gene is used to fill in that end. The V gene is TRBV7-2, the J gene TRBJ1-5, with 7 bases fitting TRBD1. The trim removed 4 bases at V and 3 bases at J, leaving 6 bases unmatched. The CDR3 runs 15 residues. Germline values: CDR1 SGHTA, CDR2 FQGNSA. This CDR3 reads CASSSDRTANQPQHF. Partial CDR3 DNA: TGTGCCAGCAGCTCGGACAGGACCGCCAATCAGCCC.

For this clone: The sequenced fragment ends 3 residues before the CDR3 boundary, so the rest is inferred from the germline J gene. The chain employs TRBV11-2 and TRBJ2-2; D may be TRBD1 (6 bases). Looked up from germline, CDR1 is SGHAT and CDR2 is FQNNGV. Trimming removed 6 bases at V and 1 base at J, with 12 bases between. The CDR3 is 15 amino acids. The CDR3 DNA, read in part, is TGTGCCAGCAGTACCGGGACACTGAACACCGGGGAG. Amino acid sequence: CASSTGTLNTGE. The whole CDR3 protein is CASSTGTLNTGELFF. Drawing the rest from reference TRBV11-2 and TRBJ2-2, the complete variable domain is EAGVAQSPRYKIIEKRQSVAFWCNPISGHATLYWYQQILGQGPKLLIQFQNNGVVDDSQLPKDRFSAERLKGVDSTLKIQPAKLEDSAVYLCASSTGTLNTGELFFGEGSRLTVL.

CDR3 sequence reads: CASSWLTAVGANVLTF. CDR3 DNA (partial): TGTGCCAGCAGCTGGCTAACAGCGGTCGGGGCCAACGTC. V is TRBV7-8 and J is TRBJ2-6; weak D call: TRBD2 (5 bases). The CDR3 is cut off 3 residues early in the read; its end comes from the germline J gene. This CDR3 spans 16 amino acids. Deletions cut 4 bases from V and 4 bases from J, with 14 bases between. Germline lookup yields CDR1 SGHVS and CDR2 FQNEAQ. Based on the CDR3 plus reference TRBV7-8 and TRBJ2-6, the full variable domain is GAGVSQSPRYKVAKRGQDVALRCDPISGHVSLFWYQQALGQGPEFLTYFQNEAQLDKSGLPSDRFFAERPEGSVSTLKIQRTQQEDSAVYLCASSWLTAVGANVLTFGAGSRLTVL.

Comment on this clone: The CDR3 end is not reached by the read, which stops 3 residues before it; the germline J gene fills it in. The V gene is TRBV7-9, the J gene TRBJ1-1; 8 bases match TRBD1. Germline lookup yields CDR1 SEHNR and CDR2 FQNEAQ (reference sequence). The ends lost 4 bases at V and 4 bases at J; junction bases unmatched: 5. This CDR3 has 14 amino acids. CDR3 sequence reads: CASSSTGEGTEAFF. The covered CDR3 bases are TGTGCCAGCAGCTCGACAGGGGAGGGCACTGAA.

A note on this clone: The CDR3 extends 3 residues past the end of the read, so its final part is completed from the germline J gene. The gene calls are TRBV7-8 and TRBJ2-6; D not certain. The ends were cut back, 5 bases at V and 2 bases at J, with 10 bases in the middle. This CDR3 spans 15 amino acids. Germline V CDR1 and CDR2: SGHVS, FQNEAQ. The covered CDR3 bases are TGTGCCAGCAGCCGGGTGGAGACTGGGGCCAACGTC. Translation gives CASSRVETGANV. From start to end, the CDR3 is CASSRVETGANVLTF.

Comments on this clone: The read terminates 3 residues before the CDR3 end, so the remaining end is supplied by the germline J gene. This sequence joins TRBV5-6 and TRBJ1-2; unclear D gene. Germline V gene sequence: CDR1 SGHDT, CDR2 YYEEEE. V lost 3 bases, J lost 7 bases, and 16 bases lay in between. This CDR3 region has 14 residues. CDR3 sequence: CASSSRTRGFGYTF. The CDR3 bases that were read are TGTGCCAGCAGCTCCCGGACCCGCGGGTTTGGC.

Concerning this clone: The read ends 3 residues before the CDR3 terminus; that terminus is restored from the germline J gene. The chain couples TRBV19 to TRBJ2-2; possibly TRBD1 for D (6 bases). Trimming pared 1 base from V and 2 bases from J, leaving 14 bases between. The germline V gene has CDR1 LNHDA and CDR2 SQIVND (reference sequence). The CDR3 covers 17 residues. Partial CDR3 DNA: TGTGCCAGTAGTATAGGCAGGGGTCTGACCAACACCGGGGAG. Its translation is CASSIGRGLTNTGE. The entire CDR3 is CASSIGRGLTNTGELFF.

Here the CDR3 reads CASSPRDSFTDTQYF. CDR3 bases read: TGTGCCAGCAGCCCAAGGGACAGTTTCACAGATACG. The chain combines TRBV5-4 with TRBJ2-3; 7 bases are a match to TRBD1. The read gets to within 3 residues of the CDR3 end, and the germline J gene fills in the rest. The CDR3 loop spans 15 amino acids. Germline V gives CDR1 SGHNT, CDR2 YYREEE (reference sequence). J was trimmed by 2 bases and V by 4 bases; bases with no gene match: 7.

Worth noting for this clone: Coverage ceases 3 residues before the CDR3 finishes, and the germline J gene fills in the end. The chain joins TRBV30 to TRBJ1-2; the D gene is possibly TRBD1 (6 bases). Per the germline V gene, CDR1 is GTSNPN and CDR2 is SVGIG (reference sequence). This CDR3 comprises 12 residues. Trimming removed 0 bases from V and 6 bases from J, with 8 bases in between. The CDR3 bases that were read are TGTGCCTGGAGTGTACAGGGAGATGGC. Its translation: CAWSVQGDG. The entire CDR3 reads CAWSVQGDGYTF.

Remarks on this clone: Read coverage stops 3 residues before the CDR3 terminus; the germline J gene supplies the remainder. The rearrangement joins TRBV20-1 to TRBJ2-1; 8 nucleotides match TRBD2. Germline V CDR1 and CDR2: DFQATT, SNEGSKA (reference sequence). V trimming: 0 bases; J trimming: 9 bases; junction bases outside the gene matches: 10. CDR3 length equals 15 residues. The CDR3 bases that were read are TGCAGTGCTAGAGACGGCGGGAGGACCGGCGTTGAG. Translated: CSARDGGRTGVE. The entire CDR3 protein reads CSARDGGRTGVEQFF.

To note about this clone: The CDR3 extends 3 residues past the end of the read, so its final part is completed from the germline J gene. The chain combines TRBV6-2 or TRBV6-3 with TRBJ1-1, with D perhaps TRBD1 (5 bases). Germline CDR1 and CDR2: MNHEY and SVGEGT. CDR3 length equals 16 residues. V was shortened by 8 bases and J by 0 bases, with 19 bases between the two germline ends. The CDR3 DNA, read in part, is TGTGCCAGCCACCCATTGCAGGGAATCATGAACACTGAA. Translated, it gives CASHPLQGIMNTE. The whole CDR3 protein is CASHPLQGIMNTEAFF.

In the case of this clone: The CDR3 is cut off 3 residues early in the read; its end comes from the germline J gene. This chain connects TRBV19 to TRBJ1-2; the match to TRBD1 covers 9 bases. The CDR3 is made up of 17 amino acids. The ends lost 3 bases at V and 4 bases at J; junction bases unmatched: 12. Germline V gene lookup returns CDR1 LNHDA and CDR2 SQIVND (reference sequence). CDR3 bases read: TGTGCCAGTAGTATTAAGACAGGGGGGAACCTAGGCTATGGC. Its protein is CASSIKTGGNLGYG. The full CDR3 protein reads CASSIKTGGNLGYGYTF.

The sequenced part of the CDR3 DNA is TGTGCCAGCTCACCACCGTCCCTTACG. It codes for CASSPPSLT. The whole CDR3 protein is CASSPPSLTQYF. This chain links TRBV18 with TRBJ2-3; D call uncertain. The observed sequence ends 3 residues before the CDR3 terminus, with the missing tail filled in from the germline J gene. V was clipped by 0 bases and J by 8 bases, with 6 bases between them. From germline, CDR1 is KGHSH and CDR2 LQKENI. CDR3 length: 12 residues.

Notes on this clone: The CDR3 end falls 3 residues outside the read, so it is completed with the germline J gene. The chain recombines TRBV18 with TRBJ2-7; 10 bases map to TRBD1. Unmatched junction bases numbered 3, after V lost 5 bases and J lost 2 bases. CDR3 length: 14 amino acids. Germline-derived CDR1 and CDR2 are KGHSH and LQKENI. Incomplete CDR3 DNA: TGTGCCAGCTCAGGGACAGGGGAACCCTACGAG. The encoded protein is CASSGTGEPYE. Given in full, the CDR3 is CASSGTGEPYEQYF.

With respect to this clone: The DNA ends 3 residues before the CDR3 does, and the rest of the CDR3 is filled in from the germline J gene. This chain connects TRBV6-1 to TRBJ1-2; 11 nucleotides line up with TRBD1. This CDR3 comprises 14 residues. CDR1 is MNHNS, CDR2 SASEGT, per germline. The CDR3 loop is CASSEEWDRGGYTF. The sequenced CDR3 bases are TGTGCCAGCAGTGAGGAATGGGACAGGGGGGGC.

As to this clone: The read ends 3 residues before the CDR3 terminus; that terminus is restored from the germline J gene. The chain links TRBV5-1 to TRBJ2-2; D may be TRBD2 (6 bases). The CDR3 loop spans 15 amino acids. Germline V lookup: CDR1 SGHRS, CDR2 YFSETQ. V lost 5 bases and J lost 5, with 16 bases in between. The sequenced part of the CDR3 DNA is TGCGCCAGCAGAGGAGGGGTCGGTGTGACCGGGGAG. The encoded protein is CASRGGVGVTGE. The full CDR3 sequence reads CASRGGVGVTGELFF.

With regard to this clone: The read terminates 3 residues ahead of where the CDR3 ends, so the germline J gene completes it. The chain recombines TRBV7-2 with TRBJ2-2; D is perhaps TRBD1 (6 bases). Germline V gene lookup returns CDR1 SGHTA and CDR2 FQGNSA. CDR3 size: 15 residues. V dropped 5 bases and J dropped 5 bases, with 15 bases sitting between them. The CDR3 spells CASSPRNRVTGELFF. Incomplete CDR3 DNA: TGTGCCAGCAGCCCCAGGAACAGGGTTACCGGGGAG. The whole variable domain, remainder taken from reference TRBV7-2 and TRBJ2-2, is GAGVSQSPSNKVTEKGKDVELRCDPISGHTALYWYRQSLGQGLEFLIYFQGNSAPDKSGLPSDRFSAERTGGSVSTLTIQRTQQEDSAVYLCASSPRNRVTGELFFGEGSRLTVL.

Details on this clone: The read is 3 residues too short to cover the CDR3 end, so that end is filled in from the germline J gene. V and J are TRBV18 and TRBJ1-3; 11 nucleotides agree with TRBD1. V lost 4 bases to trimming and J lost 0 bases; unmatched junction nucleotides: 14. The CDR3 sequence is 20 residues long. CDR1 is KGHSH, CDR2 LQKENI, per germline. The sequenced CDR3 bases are TGTGCCAGCTCACGCGACCACGGACAGGGGGCCAAAATCTCTGGAAACACC. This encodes CASSRDHGQGAKISGNT. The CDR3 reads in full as CASSRDHGQGAKISGNTIYF.